This TCR beta chain was sequenced during a study of blood T cell repertoires in COVID-19. Germline assignment: CDR1 SQVTM and CDR2 ANQGSEA. The CDR3 sequence is 11 residues long. Trimming removed 7 bases from V and 7 bases from J, with 10 bases in between. Produced via immunoSEQ multiplex PCR; TCRdb's table is partial and in-frame only. In the table there are some 140,000 clones, roughly 80% of which are singletons. The sequenced sample consisted of peripheral blood. The receptor's source is a woman in her sixties with COVID-19, enrolled during active disease. The chain uses TRBV29-1 and TRBJ1-4, with D hard to call. Here the CDR3 reads CSAWESEKLFF. CDR3 sequence (DNA): TGCAGCGCCTGGGAGAGTGAAAAACTGTTTTTT.